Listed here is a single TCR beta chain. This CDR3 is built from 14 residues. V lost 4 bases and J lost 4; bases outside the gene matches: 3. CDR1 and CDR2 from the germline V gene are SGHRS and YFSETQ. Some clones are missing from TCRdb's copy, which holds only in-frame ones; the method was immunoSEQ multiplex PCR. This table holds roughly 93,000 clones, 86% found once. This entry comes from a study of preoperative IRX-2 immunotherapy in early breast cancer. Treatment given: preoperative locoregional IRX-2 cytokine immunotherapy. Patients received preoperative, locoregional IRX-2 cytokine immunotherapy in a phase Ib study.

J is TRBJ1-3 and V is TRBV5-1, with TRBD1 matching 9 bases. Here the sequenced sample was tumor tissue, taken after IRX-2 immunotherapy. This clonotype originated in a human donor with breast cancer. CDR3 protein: CASSQGQGGNTIYF. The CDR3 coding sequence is TGCGCCAGCAGCCAGGGACAGGGCGGAAACACCATATATTTT.